The source of this T cell receptor beta chain is a study of Ad26.COV2.S vaccination and SARS-CoV-2 variants. About the study: Intramuscular Ad26.COV2.S doses were given once or twice, 56 days apart. Study-wide results and caveats: Overall T cell responses may have been underestimated by the analyses of TCR breadth and depth. Greater spike-specific TCR breadth was seen in vaccine recipients than in placebo recipients.

Concerning this clone: As yet, its antigen is unknown.

Method: immunoSEQ multiplex PCR; TCRdb's copy keeps in-frame clones and lacks some. The data contain roughly 350,000 clones, 88% of them seen just once; the ten biggest clones take up 6.4%. The treatment was: over 15 received Ad26.COV2.S at low or high dose, single or two shots; five or six received placebo; per-sample allocation not given. The samples date from day 63 after the first vaccine or placebo injection. This Boston cohort included adults aged 18-55 years. CDR1 is DFQATT and CDR2 is SNEGSKA in the germline V gene (reference sequence). The CDR3 spans 13 residues. Trimming pared 3 bases from V and 2 bases from J, leaving 11 bases between.

This chain joins TRBV20-1 and TRBJ2-7; D may be TRBD1 or TRBD2 (5 bases each). This TCR derives from a person between 18 and 60 years old who received the Ad26.COV2.S COVID-19 vaccine or a placebo. Source: peripheral blood, taken in a trial of Ad26.COV2.S vaccine versus placebo. CDR3: CSASHGAAYEQYF. The CDR3 nucleotides read TGCAGTGCTAGTCACGGGGCCGCCTACGAGCAGTACTTC.